This T cell receptor (beta chain) was retrieved from a study of blood T cell repertoires in COVID-19 (dated by TCRdb to the early 2020s). For the wider study: The collaborator samples originated in the United States, Italy and Spain and spanned the acute and convalescent phases of COVID-19. The prospective study material was composed of cDNA or gDNA derived from T cells, B-cell-depleted T cells, or PBMCs. Subjects who had been exposed to COVID-19, were actively infected with it, or had recovered from it provided the deeply sampled blood TCRbeta repertoires that made up the dataset. The repertoires were made available in a free public database intended to serve as a resource for research on the immune response to SARS-CoV-2. The samples were drawn from two sources: the first 160 participants of the ongoing ImmuneRACE study, and approximately 1,300 subjects contributed by 6 global collaborators. Sample metadata almost always included a de-identified subject ID, COVID-19 status, age in years and sex. Where available, HLA class I and class II types were obtained from metadata supplied by the sample provider rather than from assay-based typing. Study-wide conclusions, independent of this receptor: The quantity of clinical and demographic metadata differed by source and by participant and was supplied without curation.

TCRbeta CDR3 regions were amplified from genomic DNA by means of the immunoSEQ Assay, a bias-controlled multiplex PCR. The source study handled its data this way. The number of nucleated cells in each sample was estimated from the amplification of reference gene primers within the assay. Sequence reads were collapsed and filtered to measure the absolute abundance of every unique TCRbeta CDR3 rearrangement. For each sample, productive Simpson clonality was calculated as the square root of Simpson's diversity index across productive rearrangements. TCRdb mirrors the immuneACCESS table, restricted to in-frame sequences. Some clones are absent from its copies; in checked studies, under half trace to an unresolved V gene, and the reason for the others is unknown. V and J calls and clone size are given by that table; D and trimming were obtained from the DNA. The sample data list roughly 270,000 clones, and approximately 85% of these were observed just once. The leading ten clones occupy 4.5% to 6% of the sample.

Whole blood was collected in K2EDTA tubes by collaborating institutions according to the institutions' own protocols. Collaborator samples were shipped for TCRbeta analysis as frozen whole blood, isolated PBMCs, or DNA extracted from either sample type. In this sample, this clone turned up a few times. Its antigen is unknown. No base quality information exists; no much larger clone differs at one position. Counted from cysteine to phenylalanine, this CDR3 has 15 amino acids. Only CDR3 DNA remains: 45 bases, in frame from the first base. The junction carries 16 bases between V and J, which are trimmed by 3 bases and 8 bases respectively. Based on the germline V gene, the CDR1 and CDR2 sequences are KGHSH and LQKENI.

Recombination joined TRBV18 with TRBJ1-4; TRBD1 is perhaps the D gene, given 6 matching bases. Sequencing was performed on peripheral blood. This clonotype was obtained from a man over 45 with active or convalescent COVID-19. The CDR3 amino acid sequence is: CASSPGTGRGEKLFF. DNA sequence: TGTGCCAGCTCACCCGGAACAGGGAGGGGAGAAAAACTGTTTTTT.